Listed below are T cell receptor beta chains from one sample, sequenced in a study of cytomegalovirus exposure and HLA in healthy donors. Sequenced by immunoSEQ multiplex PCR; TCRdb stores in-frame clones only, minus some. The table lists 130,000 or so clones, around 74% of them singletons. The sample was PBMCs. The receptors shown here come from a man aged 35 to 55 in good health and CMV-seropositive. Each CDR3 is given with its conserved first and last residue. D genes are given only for firm matches. Clone size, where shown, is once, few, many, or a class for clones that have expanded.

D: TRBD1
J: TRBJ1-5
size: .
V: TRBV6-6
CDR3: CASSYSTGASNQPQHF
DNA: TGTGCCAGCAGTTACTCGACAGGGGCCAGCAATCAGCCCCAGCATTTT

D: TRBD2
J: TRBJ2-1
size: .
V: TRBV4-1
CDR3: CASSQDSGGPPYNEQFF
DNA: TGCGCCAGCAGCCAAGATAGCGGGGGGCCACCCTACAATGAGCAGTTCTTC

D: .
J: TRBJ1-1
size: .
V: TRBV7-9
CDR3: CASLLAGLNTEAFF
DNA: TGTGCCAGCCTACTAGCGGGGCTGAACACTGAAGCTTTCTTT

D: TRBD2
J: TRBJ2-1
size: .
V: TRBV5-6
CDR3: CASSSFSGRFRYNEQFF
DNA: TGTGCCAGCAGCTCCTTTAGCGGGAGGTTCCGTTACAATGAGCAGTTCTTC

D: .
J: TRBJ2-3
size: .
V: TRBV5-1
CDR3: CASSWQGRSDTQYF
DNA: TGCGCCAGCAGCTGGCAAGGGAGGTCAGATACGCAGTATTTT

D: TRBD1
J: TRBJ2-5
size: once
V: TRBV28
CDR3: CASSPLTGQGKETQYF
DNA: TGTGCCAGCAGCCCCCTTACGGGACAGGGTAAAGAGACCCAGTACTTC

D: .
J: TRBJ1-1
size: .
V: TRBV25-1
CDR3: CASSKTVPPIAFF
DNA: TGTGCCAGCAGTAAGACAGTACCGCCGATAGCTTTCTTT

D: TRBD1
J: TRBJ1-5
size: .
V: TRBV11-3
CDR3: CASSSSGTGYRSMNQPQHF
DNA: TGTGCCAGCAGCTCCTCGGGGACAGGGTATAGGTCGATGAATCAGCCCCAGCATTTT

D: .
J: TRBJ2-7
size: few
V: TRBV6-4
CDR3: CASSPGPNYEQYF
DNA: TGTGCCAGCAGTCCAGGGCCCAACTACGAGCAGTACTTC

D: .
J: TRBJ2-6
size: few
V: TRBV6-4
CDR3: CASSDQTGSGANVLTF
DNA: TGTGCCAGCAGTGACCAAACAGGGTCTGGGGCCAACGTCCTGACTTTC